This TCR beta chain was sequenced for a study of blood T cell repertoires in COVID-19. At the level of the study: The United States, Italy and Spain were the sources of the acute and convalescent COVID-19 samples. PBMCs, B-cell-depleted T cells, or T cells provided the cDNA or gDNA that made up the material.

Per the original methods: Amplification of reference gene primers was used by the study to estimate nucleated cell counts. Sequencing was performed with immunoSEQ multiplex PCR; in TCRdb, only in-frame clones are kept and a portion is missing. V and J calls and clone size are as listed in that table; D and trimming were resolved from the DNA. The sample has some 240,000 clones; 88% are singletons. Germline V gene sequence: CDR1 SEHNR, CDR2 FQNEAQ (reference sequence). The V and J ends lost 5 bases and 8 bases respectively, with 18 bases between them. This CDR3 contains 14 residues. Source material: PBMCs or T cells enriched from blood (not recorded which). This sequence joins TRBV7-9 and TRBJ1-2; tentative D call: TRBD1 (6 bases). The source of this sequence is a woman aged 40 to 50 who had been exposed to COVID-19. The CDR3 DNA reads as TGTGCCAGCAGCCCGAAAGGGGCAGGGGTAGGCTACACCTTC. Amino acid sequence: CASSPKGAGVGYTF.